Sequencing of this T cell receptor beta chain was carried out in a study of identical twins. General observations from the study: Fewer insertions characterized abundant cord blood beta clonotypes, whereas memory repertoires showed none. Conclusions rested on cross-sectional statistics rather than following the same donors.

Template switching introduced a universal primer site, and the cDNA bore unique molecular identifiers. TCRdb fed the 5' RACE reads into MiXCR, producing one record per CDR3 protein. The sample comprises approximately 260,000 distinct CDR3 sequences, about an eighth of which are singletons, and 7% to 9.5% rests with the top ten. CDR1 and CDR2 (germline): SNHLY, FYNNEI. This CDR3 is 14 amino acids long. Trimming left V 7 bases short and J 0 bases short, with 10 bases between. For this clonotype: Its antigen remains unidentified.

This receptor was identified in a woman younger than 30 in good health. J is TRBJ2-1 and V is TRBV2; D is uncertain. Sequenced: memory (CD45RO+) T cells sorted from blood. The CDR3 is CASKALISYNEQFF. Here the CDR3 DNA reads TGTGCCAGCAAGGCGTTAATCTCCTACAATGAGCAGTTCTTC.